This T cell receptor (beta chain) was recorded in a study of blood T cell repertoires in COVID-19. The overall study: COVID-19 samples, acute and convalescent, were from the United States, Italy and Spain.

Patients of the Seattle cohort, enrolled during active infection, were followed longitudinally. Clones were read by immunoSEQ multiplex PCR, and TCRdb kept only the in-frame ones, dropping some. The sample yields a few hundred thousand clones, about 91% seen once. The junction had 3 bases not matched to a gene; V was cut back by 0 bases and J by 4 bases. The length of the CDR3 is 15 residues. Germline CDR1 is PRHDT and CDR2 is FYEKMQ (reference sequence). The clonotype was recovered from a woman in her 30s with COVID-19, enrolled during active disease. The chain uses TRBV13 and TRBJ1-3; 7 bases line up with TRBD1. Sample: peripheral blood. The CDR3 protein is CASSLGGQAGNTIYF. The CDR3 DNA reads as TGTGCCAGCAGCTTAGGAGGACAGGCCGGAAACACCATATATTTT.